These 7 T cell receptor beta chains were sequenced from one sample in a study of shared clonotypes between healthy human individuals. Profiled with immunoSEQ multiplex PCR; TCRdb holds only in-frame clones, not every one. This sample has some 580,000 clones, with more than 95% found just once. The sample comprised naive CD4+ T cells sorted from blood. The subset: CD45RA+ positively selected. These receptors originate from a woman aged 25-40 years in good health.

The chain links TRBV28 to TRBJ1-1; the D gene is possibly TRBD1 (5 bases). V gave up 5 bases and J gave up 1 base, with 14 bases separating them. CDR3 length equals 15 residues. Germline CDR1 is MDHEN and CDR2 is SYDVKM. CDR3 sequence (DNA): TGTGCCAGCAGTCCCCGTCCCAGGGCGAACACTGAAGCTTTCTTT. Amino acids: CASSPRPRANTEAFF.

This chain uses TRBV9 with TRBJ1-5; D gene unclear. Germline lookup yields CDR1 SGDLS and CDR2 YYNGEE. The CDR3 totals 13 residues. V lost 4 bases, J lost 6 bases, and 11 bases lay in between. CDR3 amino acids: CASSTGLGQPQHF. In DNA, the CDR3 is TGTGCCAGCAGCACCGGATTGGGTCAGCCCCAGCATTTT.

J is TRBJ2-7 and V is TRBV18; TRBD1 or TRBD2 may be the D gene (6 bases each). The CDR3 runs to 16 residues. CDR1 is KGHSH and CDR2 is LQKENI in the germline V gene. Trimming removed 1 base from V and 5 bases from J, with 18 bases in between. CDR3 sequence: CASSPLGRGRGHEQYF. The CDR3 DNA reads TGTGCCAGCTCACCACTGGGCAGGGGACGGGGGCACGAGCAGTACTTC.

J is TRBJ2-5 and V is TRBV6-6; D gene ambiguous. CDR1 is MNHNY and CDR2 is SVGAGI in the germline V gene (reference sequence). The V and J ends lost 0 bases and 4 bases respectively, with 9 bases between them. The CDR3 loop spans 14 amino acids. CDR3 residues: CASSYSMTGETQYF. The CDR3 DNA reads TGTGCCAGCAGTTACTCGATGACCGGAGAGACCCAGTACTTC.

In DNA form, the CDR3 reads TGTGCCAGCAGCGATGCCACGGGAGCTAACTATGGCTACACCTTC. Translation: CASSDATGANYGYTF. This chain joins TRBV11-2 and TRBJ1-2; D is uncertain. The V gene lost 5 bases and the J gene lost 0 bases, with 13 bases spanning the gap. CDR1 and CDR2 from the germline V gene are SGHAT and FQNNGV. The CDR3 runs 15 residues. Together with reference TRBV11-2 and TRBJ1-2, the CDR3 gives the full variable domain: EAGVAQSPRYKIIEKRQSVAFWCNPISGHATLYWYQQILGQGPKLLIQFQNNGVVDDSQLPKDRFSAERLKGVDSTLKIQPAKLEDSAVYLCASSDATGANYGYTFGSGTRLTVV.

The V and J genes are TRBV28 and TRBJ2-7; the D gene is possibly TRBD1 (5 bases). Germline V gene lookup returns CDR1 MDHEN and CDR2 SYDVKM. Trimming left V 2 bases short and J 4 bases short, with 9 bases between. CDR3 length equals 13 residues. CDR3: CASSLPGYYEQYF. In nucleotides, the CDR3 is TGTGCCAGCAGTTTACCAGGGTATTACGAGCAGTACTTC.

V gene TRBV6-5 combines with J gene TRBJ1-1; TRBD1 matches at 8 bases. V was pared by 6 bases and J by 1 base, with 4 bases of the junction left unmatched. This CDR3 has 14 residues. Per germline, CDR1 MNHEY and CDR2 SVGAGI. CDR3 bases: TGTGCCAGCAGGAGACAGGGGTCGAACACTGAAGCTTTCTTT. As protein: CASRRQGSNTEAFF.